The rows below give T cell receptor beta chains drawn from one sample of a study of T-cell reconstitution after alpha-beta-depleted transplantation in children. TCRdb re-analysed the PCR reads in MiXCR, keeping a single row per CDR3 protein. Among some 400,000 distinct CDR3 sequences listed, 20% were seen once. The material was PBMCs from the stem cell graft donor, obtained from the stem cell graft. The receptors originated from a human donor who donated a stem cell graft to a child with acute myeloid leukemia. Each CDR3 is given with its conserved first and last residue. The D gene is left open where the match is weak. The size entry is marked missing in some rows and otherwise reads once, few, many or a size class.

j_call clone_size v_call d_call cdr3_aa cdr3_nt
TRBJ2-7 many TRBV5-1 TRBD1 CASSQGGTAYEQYF TGCGCCAGCAGCCAAGGTGGGACAGCCTACGAGCAGTACTTC
TRBJ2-7 . TRBV12-3/TRBV12-4 TRBD2 CASSSTSGRSYEQYF TGTGCCAGCAGTTCCACTAGCGGGAGGTCGTACGAGCAGTACTTC
TRBJ2-7 few TRBV12-3/TRBV12-4 TRBD2 CASSFMGLPYEQYF TGTGCCAGCAGTTTTATGGGACTACCGTACGAGCAGTACTTC
TRBJ2-7 . TRBV20-1 TRBD2 CSAREIGLAGPQYF TGCAGTGCTAGAGAGATCGGACTAGCGGGACCTCAGTACTTC
TRBJ1-1 . TRBV20-1 . CSARVPGSSDEAFF TGCAGTGCTAGAGTCCCAGGGTCGTCGGATGAAGCTTTCTTT
TRBJ1-1 few TRBV27 . CASSSRGSNYAFF TGTGCCAGCAGTTCAAGGGGAAGTAATTATGCTTTCTTT
TRBJ1-5 few TRBV20-1 . CSAQTGSQPQHF TGCAGTGCCCAGACAGGATCGCAGCCCCAGCATTTT
TRBJ2-3 many TRBV15 TRBD2 CATSKERGTSGFTDTQYF TGTGCCACCAGCAAAGAACGAGGGACTAGCGGTTTCACAGATACGCAGTATTTT
TRBJ1-5 . TRBV7-2 . CASSLGAGAILDF TGTGCCAGCAGCTTAGGGGCCGGGGCGATTTTGGATTTT
TRBJ2-7 few TRBV9 . CASSASGQVYEQYF TGTGCCAGCAGCGCGTCGGGACAAGTCTACGAGCAGTACTTC
TRBJ2-7 few TRBV12-3/TRBV12-4 TRBD2 CASSGGLTTYEQYF TGTGCCAGCAGTGGGGGACTAACGACCTACGAGCAGTACTTC
TRBJ2-4 medium-sized TRBV20-1 TRBD1 CSARDGGQDANIQYF TGCAGTGCTAGAGATGGGGGACAGGACGCAAACATTCAGTACTTC
TRBJ1-1 few TRBV29-1 TRBD1 CSVVPGQGAEAFF TGCAGCGTTGTCCCGGGACAGGGAGCTGAAGCTTTCTTT
TRBJ1-1 many TRBV15 . CATSRDGGEAFF TGTGCCACCAGCAGAGATGGAGGTGAAGCTTTCTTT
TRBJ2-7 once TRBV18 . CASSPSQGGEQYF TGTGCCAGCTCACCCTCACAGGGGGGGGAGCAGTACTTC
TRBJ1-1 few TRBV4-1 . CASRPTVNTEAFF TGCGCCAGCAGGCCCACAGTGAACACTGAAGCTTTCTTT
TRBJ1-2 many TRBV29-1 . CSVEGAVEPRSYGYTF TGCAGCGTTGAAGGAGCGGTTGAGCCCCGGAGCTATGGCTACACCTTC
TRBJ2-7 . TRBV20-1 TRBD1 CSAREPQGAYEQYF TGCAGTGCTAGAGAGCCACAGGGGGCCTACGAGCAGTACTTC
TRBJ2-5 . TRBV25-1 . CASSESGRVLETQYF TGTGCCAGCAGTGAATCGGGCAGGGTACTAGAGACCCAGTACTTC
TRBJ2-3 few TRBV6-4 . CASSDGGKTQYF TGTGCCAGCAGTGACGGGGGGAAGACGCAGTATTTT
TRBJ2-1 many TRBV7-3 TRBD2 CASSLDPLGTSGLWIKQFF TGTGCCAGCAGCTTAGACCCTCTGGGGACTAGCGGGTTGTGGATAAAGCAGTTCTTC
TRBJ2-3 few TRBV4-2 TRBD2 CASSQDSGPTDTQYF TGTGCCAGCAGCCAAGATAGCGGGCCTACAGATACGCAGTATTTT
TRBJ2-2 . TRBV11-2 . CASSPIRGELFF TGTGCCAGCAGCCCTATTAGGGGGGAGCTGTTTTTT
TRBJ1-1 . TRBV10-3 . CAISEAEGVMNTEAFF TGTGCCATCAGTGAGGCGGAGGGGGTGATGAACACTGAAGCTTTCTTT
TRBJ1-1 few TRBV9 . CASSVGSYTEAFF TGTGCCAGCAGCGTAGGTTCCTACACTGAAGCTTTCTTT
TRBJ2-6 . TRBV20-1 TRBD1 CSARFDREYSGANVLTF TGCAGTGCTAGATTCGACAGGGAGTATTCTGGGGCCAACGTCCTGACTTTC
TRBJ2-2 few TRBV7-3 TRBD2 CASSLNSGATGELFF TGTGCCAGCAGCTTAAATAGCGGGGCCACCGGGGAGCTGTTTTTT
TRBJ2-7 few TRBV20-1 . CSARGDSHSYEQYF TGCAGTGCTAGAGGAGACTCCCACTCCTACGAGCAGTACTTC
TRBJ2-7 many TRBV20-1 . CSARRDPYEGSYEQYF TGCAGTGCTAGACGCGACCCTTACGAAGGTTCCTACGAGCAGTACTTC
TRBJ2-1 few TRBV7-2 . CASTLQRVGGNEQFF TGTGCCAGCACCTTACAGAGGGTTGGAGGCAATGAGCAGTTCTTC
TRBJ2-7 . TRBV7-6 TRBD2 CASRPNPGLAASLSYEQYF TGTGCCAGCAGACCCAATCCGGGACTAGCGGCCTCGCTCTCCTACGAGCAGTACTTC
TRBJ1-6 few TRBV10-3 . CAIRTQGTNSPLHF TGTGCCATCAGAACCCAGGGTACTAATTCACCCCTCCACTTT
TRBJ1-2 . TRBV5-1 . CASSPYDNPYGYTF TGCGCCAGCAGCCCCTACGACAACCCCTATGGCTACACCTTC